What follows are 17 T cell receptor beta chains derived from one specimen sequenced in a study of PD-L1 blockade in urothelial cancer. Sequencing used immunoSEQ multiplex PCR; TCRdb keeps in-frame clones, though not all of them. Of 66,000 or so clones in the sample, about nine tenths are singletons; the top ten hold approximately 10%. The time point is: peripheral blood 6 weeks after treatment start. Specimen: PBMCs, collected around atezolizumab (anti-PD-L1) treatment. The receptor source for this set is a man aged 55 to 69 with urothelial cancer.

This clone was seen a few times. The chain combines TRBV5-6 with TRBJ1-1; D remains unclear. Germline V gene sequence: CDR1 SGHDT, CDR2 YYEEEE. This CDR3 is 12 amino acids long. The V gene lost 4 bases and the J gene lost 8 bases, with 12 bases spanning the gap. CDR3 nucleotides: TGTGCCAGCAGCCCGGGTGGCCCAGAAGCTTTCTTT. Translated, it gives CASSPGGPEAFF. The complete variable domain, with remaining parts taken from reference TRBV5-6 and TRBJ1-1, reads DAGVTQSPTHLIKTRGQQVTLRCSPKSGHDTVSWYQQALGQGPQFIFQYYEEEERQRGNFPDRFSGHQFPNYSSELNVNALLLGDSALYLCASSPGGPEAFFGQGTRLTVV.

This rearrangement joins TRBV19 to TRBJ2-1, with 14 bases lining up with TRBD2. The CDR3 length is 17 residues. The germline V gene has CDR1 LNHDA and CDR2 SQIVND (reference sequence). V was pared by 5 bases and J by 9 bases, with 12 bases of the junction left unmatched. The CDR3 sequence: CASSPETSGRGKGEQFF. In nucleotides, the CDR3 is TGTGCCAGTAGTCCAGAGACTAGCGGGAGGGGTAAGGGTGAGCAGTTCTTC. The entire variable domain, with the rest obtained from reference TRBV19 and TRBJ2-1, is as follows: DGGITQSPKYLFRKEGQNVTLSCEQNLNHDAMYWYRQDPGQGLRLIYYSQIVNDFQKGDIAEGYSVSREKKESFPLTVTSAQKNPTAFYLCASSPETSGRGKGEQFFGPGTRLTVL.

This chain links TRBV6-4 with TRBJ2-1; 10 positions agree with TRBD2. V shed 3 bases, J shed 4 bases, and the junction held 3 bases outside the gene matches. The germline V gene encodes CDR1 MRHNA and CDR2 SNTAGT. The CDR3 covers 15 residues. CDR3 amino acids: CASSESGGAYNEQFF. The CDR3 DNA sequence: TGTGCCAGCAGTGAAAGCGGGGGGGCGTACAATGAGCAGTTCTTC.

This chain connects TRBV6-1 to TRBJ2-1; no clear D gene. CDR1 MNHNS and CDR2 SASEGT come from the germline V gene. V gave up 7 bases and J gave up 3 bases, with 7 bases separating them. The CDR3 contains 12 residues. CDR3: CASKTGYNEQFF. In DNA, the CDR3 is TGTGCCAGCAAGACGGGCTACAATGAGCAGTTCTTC.

This clone was counted once. The rearrangement links TRBV30 to TRBJ1-2, with 7 positions matching TRBD1. V lost 2 bases and J lost 7; bases outside the gene matches: 4. CDR3 length equals 12 residues. From germline, CDR1 is GTSNPN and CDR2 SVGIG (reference sequence). The CDR3 loop reads CAWSPQGSGYTF. CDR3 bases: TGTGCCTGGAGTCCACAGGGGAGTGGCTACACCTTC.

V usage is TRBV18 and J usage is TRBJ2-1; 7 bases align to TRBD1. This CDR3 has 14 residues. With V trimmed by 2 bases and J by 6 bases, 4 bases remained unmatched. Germline CDR1 reads KGHSH; CDR2 reads LQKENI. CDR3 nucleotides: TGTGCCAGCTCACCATACAGGGGCGGCAATGAGCAGTTCTTC. Its protein is CASSPYRGGNEQFF.

The rearrangement links TRBV6-1 to TRBJ1-2; D is possibly TRBD1 (5 bases). CDR1 and CDR2 (germline): MNHNS, SASEGT. CDR3 length: 12 residues. With 5 bases removed from V and 8 bases from J, the gap between germline ends came to 12 bases. The CDR3 bases are TGTGCCAGCAGTAGACAGATTTTCGGCTACACCTTC. It codes for CASSRQIFGYTF.

CDR3 region: CASSFWQGAWETQYF. CDR3 DNA: TGTGCCAGCAGTTTTTGGCAGGGGGCATGGGAGACCCAGTACTTC. The chain recombines TRBV27 with TRBJ2-5, with TRBD1 matching over 8 bases. V dropped 3 bases and J dropped 5; count of bases not matched to a gene: 8. Germline CDR1 MNHEY, CDR2 SMNVEV (reference sequence). The CDR3 has 15 residues.

In DNA, the CDR3 is TGTGCCAGCAGCCGAAACAGGGGGTACCAAGAGACCCAGTACTTC. Encoded protein: CASSRNRGYQETQYF. The genes are TRBV11-2 and TRBJ2-5, with 8 bases fitting TRBD1. Germline trimming cut 5 bases from V and 0 bases from J; bases unmatched to any gene: 5. Germline V CDR1 and CDR2: SGHAT, FQNNGV. This CDR3 is built from 15 residues.

The V and J genes are TRBV4-2 and TRBJ2-1; 13 bases are shared with TRBD2. Looked up from germline, CDR1 is LGHNA and CDR2 is YNFKEQ. V lost 0 bases to trimming and J lost 5 bases; unmatched junction nucleotides: 4. The CDR3 is made up of 17 amino acids. As DNA, the CDR3 is TGTGCCAGCAGCCAAGATCTGGGACTAGCGGGAAACAATGAGCAGTTCTTC. This codes for CASSQDLGLAGNNEQFF.

The chain couples TRBV30 to TRBJ1-2; 9 bases are shared with TRBD1. CDR3 length equals 14 residues. Germline CDR1 is GTSNPN and CDR2 is SVGIG (reference sequence). Trimming at V came to 5 bases and at J to 3 bases, leaving 7 bases not matched to a gene. This CDR3 is CAWSRDRVHYGYTF. Written as DNA, the CDR3 is TGTGCCTGGTCCCGGGACAGGGTACACTATGGCTACACCTTC.

This rearrangement joins TRBV7-6 to TRBJ1-5; D is undetermined. This CDR3 is 15 amino acids long. Germline CDR1 is SGHVS and CDR2 is FNYEAQ. Trimming removed 4 bases from V and 0 bases from J, with 10 bases in between. This CDR3 reads CASSSHRDSNQPQHF. DNA of the CDR3: TGTGCCAGCAGCTCCCACAGAGATAGCAATCAGCCCCAGCATTTT.

The sample holds a few counts of this clone. The chain employs TRBV19 and TRBJ2-7; TRBD2 matches 11 bases. Trimming took 5 bases from V and 10 from J; bases not matched to a gene: 7. The CDR3 consists of 13 residues. CDR1 LNHDA and CDR2 SQIVND come from the germline V gene (reference sequence). The CDR3 DNA sequence: TGTGCCAGTAGTCTCTCGGGACTAGCGGATCAGTACTTC. Translated, it gives CASSLSGLADQYF.

This rearrangement joins TRBV5-6 to TRBJ2-7, with D tentatively TRBD2 (7 bases). Trimming left V 4 bases short and J 6 bases short, with 14 bases between. Germline V gene data show CDR1 as SGHDT and CDR2 as YYEEEE. This CDR3 spans 13 amino acids. CDR3 amino acids: CASSTGGAGEQYF. The DNA of the CDR3 is TGTGCCAGCAGCACTGGGGGGGCCGGCGAGCAGTACTTC.

The CDR3 bases are TGTGCCAGCCTATTGGCGGTCACGGGGGGTTACGAGCAGTACTTC. It yields the protein CASLLAVTGGYEQYF. This chain uses TRBV28 with TRBJ2-7; 7 positions agree with TRBD2. The V gene's germline CDR1 is MDHEN and CDR2 SYDVKM. V trimming: 8 bases; J trimming: 4 bases; junction bases outside the gene matches: 14. CDR3 length: 15 amino acids. Full variable domain (remainder filled in from reference TRBV28 and TRBJ2-7): DVKVTQSSRYLVKRTGEKVFLECVQDMDHENMFWYRQDPGLGLRLIYFSYDVKMKEKGDIPEGYSVSREKKERFSLILESASTNQTSMYLCASLLAVTGGYEQYFGPGTRLTVT.

This clone was seen once. This chain joins TRBV19 and TRBJ2-2; D ambiguous. Germline CDR1 LNHDA, CDR2 SQIVND (reference sequence). Trimming pared 8 bases from V and 0 bases from J, leaving 7 bases between. The CDR3 is 13 amino acids. The CDR3 DNA is TGTGCCAGTGCGAACGCGAACACCGGGGAGCTGTTTTTT. It is translated as CASANANTGELFF.

This clone was seen a handful of times. CDR3 in amino acids: CSVGVGETQYF. The CDR3 coding sequence is TGCAGCGTCGGAGTAGGAGAGACCCAGTACTTC. The chain is built from TRBV29-1 and TRBJ2-5; D remains ambiguous. The CDR3 length is 11 residues. CDR1 SQVTM and CDR2 ANQGSEA come from the germline V gene. The V end lost 6 bases, the J end lost 4 bases, and 9 bases lay between the germline ends.